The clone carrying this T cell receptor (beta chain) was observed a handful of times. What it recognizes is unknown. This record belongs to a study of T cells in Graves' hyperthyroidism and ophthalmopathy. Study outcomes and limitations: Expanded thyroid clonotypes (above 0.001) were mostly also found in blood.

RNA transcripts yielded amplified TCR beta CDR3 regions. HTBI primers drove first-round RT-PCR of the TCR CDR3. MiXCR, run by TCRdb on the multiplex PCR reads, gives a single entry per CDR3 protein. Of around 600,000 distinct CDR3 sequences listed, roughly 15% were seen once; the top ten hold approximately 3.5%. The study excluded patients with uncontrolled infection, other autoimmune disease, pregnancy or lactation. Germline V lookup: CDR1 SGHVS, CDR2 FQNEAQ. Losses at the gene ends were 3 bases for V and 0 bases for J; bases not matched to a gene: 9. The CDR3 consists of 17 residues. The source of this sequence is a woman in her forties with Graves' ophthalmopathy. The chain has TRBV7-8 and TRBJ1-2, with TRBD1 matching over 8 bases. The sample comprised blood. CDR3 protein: CASSFGQGRLANYGYTF. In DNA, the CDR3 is TGTGCCAGCAGCTTCGGACAGGGACGATTAGCTAACTATGGCTACACCTTC.